The 29 T cell receptor beta chains below come from one sample, sequenced in a study of blood T cell repertoires in COVID-19. Repertoires were generated with immunoSEQ multiplex PCR, while TCRdb's copy carries only in-frame clones and drops some. The sample includes approximately 230,000 clones, 80% to 90% of them seen just once. The sequenced sample consisted of PBMCs or T cells enriched from blood (not recorded which). The receptors stem from a man aged 40-49 years who had recovered from COVID-19.

As regards this clone: Germline is not matched at one junction end, which may reflect a read error. The chain combines TRBV7-7 with TRBJ2-3; possible D gene TRBD2, 6 bases. Germline V gives CDR1 SSHAT, CDR2 FNYEAQ (reference sequence). CDR3 length: 15 amino acids. DNA of the CDR3: TGTGCTAGCAGCCCAGTCGGGGGAGGCACAGATACGCAGTATTTT. Translating gives CASSPVGGGTDTQYF.

The J gene is TRBJ2-7, the V gene TRBV14, with D maybe TRBD2 (6 bases). The germline gives CDR1 SGHDN, CDR2 FVKESK. V shed 4 bases and J shed 2 bases, with 9 bases lying between them. The CDR3 consists of 13 residues. For the CDR3, the DNA is TGTGCCAGCAGCCGGGGACTTACCTACGAGCAGTACTTC. It is translated as CASSRGLTYEQYF.

The chain uses TRBV28 and TRBJ2-1; the match to TRBD2 covers 10 bases. V shed 3 bases, J shed 2 bases, and the junction held 4 bases outside the gene matches. Per germline, CDR1 MDHEN and CDR2 SYDVKM. The CDR3 sequence is 16 residues long. CDR3: CASSFLAGGPYNEQFF. CDR3 DNA: TGTGCCAGCAGTTTTTTAGCGGGGGGACCCTACAATGAGCAGTTCTTC.

The chain couples TRBV19 to TRBJ1-2, with 9 positions matching TRBD1. V gave up 0 bases and J gave up 5 bases; unmatched junction bases: 13. The V gene's germline CDR1 is LNHDA and CDR2 SQIVND (reference sequence). This CDR3 has 18 residues. The CDR3 here is CASSIDHRGRPGNYGYTF. CDR3 coding DNA: TGTGCCAGTAGTATAGACCACAGGGGGCGTCCGGGAAATTATGGCTACACCTTC.

The V and J genes are TRBV19 and TRBJ1-4, with a possible D match to TRBD1 (5 bases). This CDR3 spans 13 amino acids. Germline V gene data show CDR1 as LNHDA and CDR2 as SQIVND (reference sequence). The germline V and J ends were trimmed by 5 bases and 14 bases, with 18 bases remaining between them. The CDR3 coding sequence is TGTGCCAGTAGTGGACATCAAAGGGACTGGCTGTTTTTT. Residues: CASSGHQRDWLFF.

V usage is TRBV18 and J usage is TRBJ1-1, with 9 bases aligning to TRBD1. Germline-derived CDR1 and CDR2 are KGHSH and LQKENI. V gave up 6 bases and J gave up 1 base; unmatched junction bases: 12. The CDR3 is 17 amino acids. As DNA, the CDR3 is TGTGCCAGCTCCCCAGATTTACAGGGGGCGGGGAACACTGAAGCTTTCTTT. Its protein is CASSPDLQGAGNTEAFF.

This clone occurred once. The CDR3 nucleotides are TGTGCCAGCTATACGGGCAGGGGCCCAACGAGATATAGCAATCAGCCCCAGCATTTT. Amino acids: CASYTGRGPTRYSNQPQHF. The rearrangement uses TRBV28 and TRBJ1-5; D is perhaps TRBD1 (6 bases). V lost 8 bases to trimming and J lost 0 bases, with 26 bases between them. The CDR3 covers 19 residues. Germline CDR1 is MDHEN and CDR2 is SYDVKM.

The V and J genes are TRBV19 and TRBJ1-1; TRBD1 matches at 10 bases. The CDR3 is made up of 15 amino acids. Losses at the gene ends were 4 bases for V and 2 bases for J; bases not matched to a gene: 4. Germline lookup yields CDR1 LNHDA and CDR2 SQIVND (reference sequence). The CDR3 sequence: CASSKRDRGNTEAFF. CDR3 DNA sequence: TGTGCCAGTAGTAAACGGGACAGGGGAAACACTGAAGCTTTCTTT.

V is TRBV19 and J is TRBJ1-1; D is uncertain. V was cut by 7 bases and J by 3 bases, with 6 bases left in between. The CDR3 is made up of 11 amino acids. Germline CDR1 is LNHDA and CDR2 is SQIVND (reference sequence). The CDR3 coding sequence is TGTGCCAGTACACGAGACACTGAAGCTTTCTTT. Translated, it gives CASTRDTEAFF.

This clone was found once. The V call is TRBV30, the J call TRBJ1-2; TRBD1 agrees at 8 bases. The CDR3 spans 12 residues. Germline assignment: CDR1 GTSNPN and CDR2 SVGIG (reference sequence). The V segment lost 3 bases and the J segment 4 bases; nucleotides outside the gene matches: 1. CDR3 protein: CAWSQGAYGYTF. CDR3 in DNA: TGTGCCTGGAGCCAGGGGGCCTATGGCTACACCTTC. Combining the CDR3 with reference TRBV30 and TRBJ1-2 gives the whole variable domain SQTIHQWPATLVQPVGSPLSLECTVEGTSNPNLYWYRQAAGRGLQLLFYSVGIGQISSEVPQNLSASRPQDRQFILSSKKLLLSDSGFYLCAWSQGAYGYTFGSGTRLTVV.

The chain couples TRBV10-3 to TRBJ1-2, with 7 bases aligning to TRBD1. This CDR3 spans 13 amino acids. The J segment lost 7 bases and the V segment lost 7 bases, leaving 9 bases of the junction unmatched. From germline, CDR1 is ENHRY and CDR2 SYGVKD. The CDR3 bases are TGTGCCATCACTCCCGGGACAGAGAGTGGCTACACCTTC. Translating gives CAITPGTESGYTF.

V usage is TRBV28 and J usage is TRBJ1-6, with D hard to call. The CDR3 runs to 15 residues. The germline CDR1 and CDR2 sequences are MDHEN and SYDVKM. With 7 bases removed from V and 7 bases from J, the gap between germline ends came to 17 bases. The CDR3 loop is CASNPGSGWNSPLHF. The CDR3, as DNA: TGTGCCAGCAACCCGGGGTCTGGGTGGAATTCACCCCTCCACTTT.

The sample holds a few counts of this clone. The rearrangement uses TRBV4-1 and TRBJ2-7; TRBD1 matches 7 bases. This CDR3 is 17 amino acids long. J was trimmed by 1 base and V by 2 bases; bases with no gene match: 11. Looked up from germline, CDR1 is MGHRA and CDR2 is YSYEKL. CDR3 loop: CASSQFFSTGVSYEQYF. The CDR3 DNA reads TGCGCCAGCAGCCAATTTTTTTCTACAGGGGTGTCCTACGAGCAGTACTTC.

The rearrangement uses TRBV28 and TRBJ2-7; TRBD1 matches at 11 bases. The CDR3 extends over 14 amino acids. Germline CDR1 is MDHEN and CDR2 is SYDVKM. J gave up 4 bases and V 7 bases, and 6 bases lay outside the gene matches. The CDR3 loop is CASTGTGGDYEQYF. Written as DNA, the CDR3 is TGTGCCAGCACCGGGACAGGGGGTGATTACGAGCAGTACTTC. Supplemented by reference TRBV28 and TRBJ2-7, the full variable domain reads DVKVTQSSRYLVKRTGEKVFLECVQDMDHENMFWYRQDPGLGLRLIYFSYDVKMKEKGDIPEGYSVSREKKERFSLILESASTNQTSMYLCASTGTGGDYEQYFGPGTRLTVT.

The rearrangement uses TRBV6-5 and TRBJ2-7; 12 nucleotides agree with TRBD2. The length of the CDR3 is 16 residues. The germline gives CDR1 MNHEY, CDR2 SVGAGI. J gave up 2 bases and V 0 bases, and 2 bases lay outside the gene matches. The CDR3 DNA sequence: TGTGCCAGCAGTTACTCACTAGCGGGGGGTACCTACGAGCAGTACTTC. Translation gives CASSYSLAGGTYEQYF.

This clone was seen a single time. The chain is built from TRBV30 and TRBJ2-5; 9 bases align to TRBD2. V was pared by 1 base and J by 3 bases, with 9 bases of the junction left unmatched. This CDR3 region has 16 residues. The germline gives CDR1 GTSNPN, CDR2 SVGIG (reference sequence). The CDR3, as DNA: TGTGCCTGGAGTGGGGCCCGGGCGGGAGGGGAAGAGACCCAGTACTTC. It specifies CAWSGARAGGEETQYF.

The chain combines TRBV18 with TRBJ1-3; the D gene is possibly TRBD1 (6 bases). V was pared by 0 bases and J by 8 bases, with 23 bases between. The CDR3 spans 18 residues. The germline CDR1 and CDR2 sequences are KGHSH and LQKENI. In DNA, the CDR3 is TGTGCCAGCTCACCACCGTTGGATCACAGGGAGTTCGCGGACACCATATATTTT. This codes for CASSPPLDHREFADTIYF.

The chain links TRBV5-6 to TRBJ2-3; D is perhaps TRBD1 (6 bases). V was pared by 7 bases and J by 4 bases, with 13 bases between. From germline, CDR1 is SGHDT and CDR2 YYEEEE. The CDR3 loop spans 13 amino acids. CDR3 region: CASGPQGPDTQYF. The CDR3 nucleotides read TGTGCCAGCGGCCCCCAGGGGCCAGATACGCAGTATTTT.

The chain links TRBV18 to TRBJ2-3, with D hard to call. Germline V gives CDR1 KGHSH, CDR2 LQKENI. V was cut by 6 bases and J by 0 bases, with 13 bases left in between. This CDR3 is built from 15 residues. The CDR3 DNA reads as TGTGCCAGCTCTCTAAGCGTGACGAGCACAGATACGCAGTATTTT. Translation: CASSLSVTSTDTQYF.

The chain employs TRBV5-4 and TRBJ1-5; TRBD1 might be the D (6 bases). CDR1 and CDR2 from the germline V gene are SGHNT and YYREEE (reference sequence). V lost 1 base, J lost 5 bases, and 10 bases lay in between. This CDR3 is built from 14 residues. CDR3 residues: CASSLTGNDQPQHF. CDR3 nucleotides: TGTGCCAGCAGCTTGACAGGGAACGATCAGCCCCAGCATTTT.

The V call is TRBV3-1 (or the pseudogene TRBV3-2), the J call TRBJ2-5; D not resolved. CDR3 size: 12 residues. Trimming pared 0 bases from V and 4 bases from J, leaving 3 bases between. In germline, CDR1 is LGHDT, CDR2 YNNKEL (reference sequence). CDR3: CASSQDIETQYF. In nucleotides, the CDR3 is TGTGCCAGCAGCCAAGATATAGAGACCCAGTACTTC.

The rearrangement links TRBV27 to TRBJ2-1; TRBD2 agrees at 8 bases. V lost 5 bases to trimming and J lost 2 bases; unmatched junction nucleotides: 5. The CDR3 sequence is 15 residues long. From germline, CDR1 is MNHEY and CDR2 SMNVEV (reference sequence). CDR3 loop: CASSAKAGAYNEQFF. Here the CDR3 DNA reads TGTGCCAGCAGTGCCAAAGCGGGGGCCTACAATGAGCAGTTCTTC.

The chain is built from TRBV9 and TRBJ1-1; perhaps TRBD1 as D (5 bases). Germline assignment: CDR1 SGDLS and CDR2 YYNGEE. CDR3 length equals 16 residues. The V and J ends lost 0 bases and 0 bases respectively, with 12 bases between them. The DNA of the CDR3 is TGTGCCAGCAGCGTAGCGGTCGGAGGGGTGAACACTGAAGCTTTCTTT. Translated: CASSVAVGGVNTEAFF.

The chain is built from TRBV11-2 and TRBJ2-2; 8 bases fit TRBD1. CDR3 length equals 18 residues. The ends lost 5 bases at V and 6 bases at J; junction bases unmatched: 17. Per germline, CDR1 SGHAT and CDR2 FQNNGV. The CDR3 loop reads CASSPLQRGRGPPGELFF. The DNA of the CDR3 is TGTGCCAGCAGCCCACTCCAACGGGGCAGGGGGCCGCCCGGGGAGCTGTTTTTT. The full variable domain, rest sourced from reference TRBV11-2 and TRBJ2-2, is EAGVAQSPRYKIIEKRQSVAFWCNPISGHATLYWYQQILGQGPKLLIQFQNNGVVDDSQLPKDRFSAERLKGVDSTLKIQPAKLEDSAVYLCASSPLQRGRGPPGELFFGEGSRLTVL.

The chain joins TRBV2 to TRBJ1-5; D call uncertain. Per the germline V gene, CDR1 is SNHLY and CDR2 is FYNNEI. Between the trimmed V and J ends, which lost 7 bases and 2 bases, there was a span of 15 bases. CDR3 length: 15 amino acids. CDR3 sequence: CASTAGSQGNQPQHF. The CDR3, as DNA: TGTGCCAGCACCGCGGGGTCTCAAGGCAATCAGCCCCAGCATTTT.

This chain connects TRBV5-1 to TRBJ2-3; TRBD2 might be the D (6 bases). With 2 bases removed from V and 4 bases from J, the gap between germline ends came to 20 bases. CDR3 length equals 17 residues. Germline lookup yields CDR1 SGHRS and CDR2 YFSETQ. The CDR3 is CASSLTGWAREADTQYF. Written as DNA, the CDR3 is TGCGCCAGCAGCTTAACTGGTTGGGCCAGGGAGGCAGATACGCAGTATTTT.

This chain uses TRBV11-3 with TRBJ2-3; weak D call: TRBD2 (5 bases). Germline CDR1 SGHNT, CDR2 YENEEA. The CDR3 runs to 14 residues. Trimming stripped 5 bases from V and 4 bases from J, with 13 bases between. CDR3 nucleotide sequence: TGTGCCAGCAGCCCCCGGTTGGGAGCAGATACGCAGTATTTT. Translating it yields CASSPRLGADTQYF.

V is TRBV4-1 and J is TRBJ2-7; D possibly corresponds to TRBD2 (6 bases). Germline CDR1 is MGHRA and CDR2 is YSYEKL. The V and J ends lost 0 bases and 1 base respectively, with 10 bases between them. CDR3 length: 15 residues. The CDR3 sequence: CASSQERDLSYEQYF. The CDR3 nucleotides read TGCGCCAGCAGCCAAGAGCGGGACCTATCCTACGAGCAGTACTTC.

This clone was recorded once. The rearrangement joins TRBV5-4 to TRBJ2-3, with 10 bases identical to TRBD2. The germline V gene encodes CDR1 SGHNT and CDR2 YYREEE (reference sequence). The V and J ends lost 4 bases and 1 base, in that order; junction bases with no gene match: 3. CDR3 length: 15 residues. CDR3 DNA sequence: TGTGCCAGCAGCGCGGGGACTAGCGGCACAGATACGCAGTATTTT. Protein sequence: CASSAGTSGTDTQYF.